The present TCR beta chain was sequenced within a study of control samples from healthy donors and cancer patients. Using immunoSEQ multiplex PCR, the repertoire was profiled, and TCRdb retains in-frame clones only, with some absent. The table shows about 61,000 clones, with roughly 90% occurring only once. This CDR3 region has 16 residues. V lost 3 bases and J lost 2, with 13 bases in between. J is TRBJ2-2 and V is TRBV23-1; D tentatively reads TRBD1 or TRBD2 (5 bases each). TRBV23-1 is known as an ORF, though its function is uncertain. The origin of this receptor is a man between 60 and 75 years old with colorectal cancer. Sequencing was performed on PBMCs. CDR3 bases: TGCGCCAGCAGTCACCCGACCCGGGACAACACCGGGGAGCTGTTTTTT. Its protein is CASSHPTRDNTGELFF.